What follows are 10 T cell receptor beta chains derived from one specimen sequenced in a study of persistence of HIV-infected CD4 T cells. Their antigen targets remain unknown. Cells were stimulated nonspecifically with anti-CD3/anti-CD28 magnetic beads. Responding CD4+ T cells were sorted by upregulation of both CD40 ligand and CD69. This was the immunoSEQ version 4 assay in survey mode. TCRdb keeps only in-frame clones here, not all; method: immunoSEQ multiplex PCR. The data hold over 35,000 clones, with roughly 90% observed a single time. The sample in question was CD4+ T cells sorted from PBMCs after approximately 19-hour stimulation, obtained from a patient who received antiretroviral therapy. These receptors came from an adult man with HIV who was CMV-seropositive.

For the CDR3, the DNA is TGTGCCAGCTCACCACCGGGGCAGGGGCTCGGGGAGCAGTACTTC. Translated, it gives CASSPPGQGLGEQYF. The chain joins TRBV18 to TRBJ2-7, with D tentatively TRBD1 (6 bases). CDR1 and CDR2 from the germline V gene are KGHSH and LQKENI. V lost 0 bases, J lost 7 bases, and 16 bases lay in between. The CDR3 sequence is 15 residues long. The full variable domain, in which reference TRBV18 and TRBJ2-7 provide the parts outside the CDR3, is NAGVMQNPRHLVRRRGQEARLRCSPMKGHSHVYWYRQLPEEGLKFMVYLQKENIIDESGMPKERFSAEFPKEGPSILRIQQVVRGDSAAYFCASSPPGQGLGEQYFGPGTRLTVT.

The rearrangement uses TRBV18 and TRBJ1-4; 8 nucleotides match TRBD1. J gave up 7 bases and V 5 bases, and 9 bases lay outside the gene matches. CDR3 size: 15 residues. Germline CDR1 is KGHSH and CDR2 is LQKENI. CDR3 in amino acids: CASSSGQGPGEKLFF. The CDR3 DNA sequence: TGTGCCAGCTCATCCGGACAGGGTCCGGGTGAAAAACTGTTTTTT. Using reference TRBV18 and TRBJ1-4 for the parts outside the CDR3, the full variable domain is NAGVMQNPRHLVRRRGQEARLRCSPMKGHSHVYWYRQLPEEGLKFMVYLQKENIIDESGMPKERFSAEFPKEGPSILRIQQVVRGDSAAYFCASSSGQGPGEKLFFGSGTQLSVL.

The CDR3 reads CASRGGANTGELFF. CDR3 sequence (DNA): TGTGCCAGCAGGGGGGGGGCGAACACCGGGGAGCTGTTTTTT. V is TRBV5-4 and J is TRBJ2-2; 7 nucleotides match TRBD2. The junction had 1 base not matched to a gene; V was cut back by 5 bases and J by 0 bases. This CDR3 region has 14 residues. CDR1 and CDR2 from the germline V gene are SGHNT and YYREEE (reference sequence). Based on the CDR3 plus reference TRBV5-4 and TRBJ2-2, the full variable domain is ETGVTQSPTHLIKTRGQQVTLRCSSQSGHNTVSWYQQALGQGPQFIFQYYREEENGRGNFPPRFSGLQFPNYSSELNVNALELDDSALYLCASRGGANTGELFFGEGSRLTVL.

The chain uses TRBV9 and TRBJ1-2, with TRBD1 as a possible D gene (5 bases). Trimming took 3 bases from V and 8 from J, leaving 11 bases between them. Germline lookup yields CDR1 SGDLS and CDR2 YYNGEE. This CDR3 has 12 amino acids. The CDR3 DNA sequence: TGTGCCAGCAGCGCCTCAGGGAAGGGCTACACCTTC. This sequence encodes CASSASGKGYTF.

For this clone: The junction does not match germline at one end; this may be a read error. This chain joins TRBV5-1 and TRBJ1-1; D is perhaps TRBD1 (5 bases). CDR1 is SGHRS, CDR2 YFSETQ, per germline. This CDR3 is 13 amino acids long. CDR3: CASSLDNRGEAFF. The DNA for the CDR3 is TGCGCCAGCAGTTTGGACAATCGCGGTGAAGCTTTCTTT.

V usage is TRBV19 and J usage is TRBJ1-5; D unclear. Germline values: CDR1 LNHDA, CDR2 SQIVND (reference sequence). Trimming stripped 0 bases from V and 4 bases from J, with 10 bases between. The CDR3 is 15 residues long. The CDR3: CASSIEAGVNQPQHF. Written as DNA, the CDR3 is TGTGCCAGTAGTATAGAGGCCGGGGTTAATCAGCCCCAGCATTTT.

The sample holds a few counts of this clone. The J gene is TRBJ1-1, the V gene TRBV12-3 or TRBV12-4; 8 bases align to TRBD1. V shed 6 bases and J 4 bases; nucleotides not matched to a gene: 4. The CDR3 runs to 13 residues. CDR3 coding DNA: TGTGCCAGCAGCCCGGACAGGGCCACTGAAGCTTTCTTT. Residues: CASSPDRATEAFF.

J is TRBJ2-3 and V is TRBV3-1 (or the pseudogene TRBV3-2), with D perhaps TRBD1 (5 bases). CDR1 is LGHDT, CDR2 YNNKEL, per germline (reference sequence). This CDR3 is 16 amino acids long. The V end lost 0 bases, the J end lost 8 bases, and 18 bases lay between the germline ends. CDR3 residues: CASSQDQGRRTGTQYF. CDR3 coding DNA: TGTGCCAGCAGCCAAGATCAGGGTCGACGGACGGGTACGCAGTATTTT.

The chain is built from TRBV19 and TRBJ2-2, with a weak D call TRBD2 (5 bases). Germline V gene sequence: CDR1 LNHDA, CDR2 SQIVND (reference sequence). This CDR3 contains 12 residues. V gave up 5 bases and J gave up 9 bases, with 10 bases separating them. The CDR3 nucleotides read TGTGCCAGTAGTTGGACTCAGAGGGAGCTGTTTTTT. This gives the protein CASSWTQRELFF.

This sequence joins TRBV18 and TRBJ1-1; 7 nucleotides agree with TRBD1. This CDR3 contains 14 residues. In germline, CDR1 is KGHSH, CDR2 LQKENI. V shed 5 bases and J 1 base; nucleotides not matched to a gene: 4. The CDR3 DNA sequence: TGTGCCAGCTCAGCCGGGACAGCGAACACTGAAGCTTTCTTT. Its protein is CASSAGTANTEAFF.